These T cell receptor beta chains were read from a single sample in a study of metastatic and nonmetastatic thyroid tumors. TCRdb reassembled clones from the PCR reads with MiXCR. This table has 20,000 to 25,000 clones, around 14% appearing once. The sequenced sample was blood. All receptors derive from a female donor with papillary thyroid cancer or a benign thyroid nodule (not recorded which). Some clones in this sample may be carry-over from other donors' samples. Both conserved end residues are trimmed from each CDR3.

cdr3_aa	j_call	v_call
ASSYGGAKMNTEAF	TRBJ1-1	TRBV6-5
ASLRTGVSYEQY	TRBJ2-7	TRBV6-1
ASSLQGTWTLNTEAF	TRBJ1-1	TRBV6-5
ASRRTSGSALGGANVLT	TRBJ2-6	TRBV19
SANDLPGYT	TRBJ1-2	TRBV20-1
ASTQRGLNTEAF	TRBJ1-1	TRBV6-1
ASSRTFADEQY	TRBJ2-7	TRBV6-1
ASSAKGGSYNEQF	TRBJ2-1	TRBV9
ATNRGGQGRDIQY	TRBJ2-4	TRBV15
ASSPTTGGQPQH	TRBJ1-5	TRBV3-1
ASSRKRSGNQHQH	TRBJ1-5	TRBV6-1
ASSQGVDSNQHQH	TRBJ1-5	TRBV19
ASSLGWVETQY	TRBJ2-5	TRBV7-9
ASSLTSGGGNEQF	TRBJ2-1	TRBV5-4
ASSLGTGDVETQY	TRBJ2-5	TRBV7-8
ASSYSDLGHRNMNTEAF	TRBJ1-1	TRBV6-2/TRBV6-3
ASSRDRGPSYEQY	TRBJ2-7	TRBV5-1
ASSHSTASYEQY	TRBJ2-7	TRBV5-5
SAYPVTQVIYGYT	TRBJ1-2	TRBV20-1
ASRGYRDRVTRYNEQF	TRBJ2-1	TRBV5-1
ASTTGQANTGELF	TRBJ2-2	TRBV6-1
ASRSLGQDGGYT	TRBJ1-2	TRBV19
ASRKRQGRGTGELF	TRBJ2-2	TRBV28
ASSRTGGKTYEQY	TRBJ2-7	TRBV6-1
ASSSSGGDYGYT	TRBJ1-2	TRBV5-1